This entry lists 26 T cell receptor beta chains sequenced from one sample in a study of radiation and T cells in renal cell carcinoma. Stated time point: blood 4 weeks post-SBRT, at nephrectomy. Treatment noted: 15 Gy SBRT to primary tumor, nephrectomy 4 weeks later. Libraries were prepared by immunoSEQ multiplex PCR; TCRdb keeps only in-frame clonotypes and omits some of them. The sample lists roughly 86,000 clones, 85% occurring once. The source material was blood, sampled from a patient whose treatment included radiotherapy and nephrectomy. The source is a man aged 45-60 years with renal cell carcinoma.

The CDR3 loop is CASSPTHGRAPETQYF. DNA for the CDR3: TGTGCCAGCAGCCCGACTCATGGGAGGGCCCCAGAGACCCAGTACTTC. V and J are TRBV5-5 and TRBJ2-5, with 7 bases identical to TRBD2. In germline, CDR1 is SGHKS, CDR2 YYEKEE (reference sequence). J gave up 4 bases and V 4 bases, and 13 bases lay outside the gene matches. CDR3 size: 16 residues.

The CDR3 DNA reads as TGTGCCAGCAGCCAGGTTAGCGGGGGGCCGGAAGAGACCCAGTACTTC. As protein: CASSQVSGGPEETQYF. This rearrangement joins TRBV4-2 to TRBJ2-5; the match to TRBD2 covers 10 bases. From germline, CDR1 is LGHNA and CDR2 YNFKEQ. Trimming removed 3 bases from V and 3 bases from J; junction bases left unmatched: 7. This CDR3 is built from 16 residues.

The J gene is TRBJ1-1, the V gene TRBV4-1; D uncertain. The germline V and J ends were trimmed by 3 bases and 10 bases, with 15 bases remaining between them. There are 13 residues in the CDR3. The V gene's germline CDR1 is MGHRA and CDR2 YSYEKL. The CDR3 DNA reads as TGCGCCAGCAGCCATGGGAGTGTAAGTGGAGCTTTCTTT. The encoded protein is CASSHGSVSGAFF.

This sequence joins TRBV7-8 and TRBJ2-4; 12 bases fit TRBD2. The CDR3 extends over 17 amino acids. V gave up 5 bases and J gave up 5 bases; unmatched junction bases: 10. Germline lookup yields CDR1 SGHVS and CDR2 FQNEAQ. In DNA form, the CDR3 reads TGTGCCAGCAGCCCCATTTGGGCTAGCGGGAGGGAAAACATTCAGTACTTC. Translated: CASSPIWASGRENIQYF. Full variable domain (missing parts from reference TRBV7-8 and TRBJ2-4): GAGVSQSPRYKVAKRGQDVALRCDPISGHVSLFWYQQALGQGPEFLTYFQNEAQLDKSGLPSDRFFAERPEGSVSTLKIQRTQQEDSAVYLCASSPIWASGRENIQYFGAGTRLSVL.

The table lists this clone with a count of one. The chain couples TRBV18 to TRBJ1-2, with 8 bases lining up with TRBD1. Germline CDR1 and CDR2: KGHSH and LQKENI. The CDR3 runs 15 residues. After removal of 3 bases from V and 3 bases from J, the junction contained 6 bases not matched to a gene. The CDR3 protein is CASSPGQGLDYGYTF. CDR3 DNA: TGTGCCAGCTCACCCGGACAGGGACTTGACTATGGCTACACCTTC.

The chain links TRBV5-1 to TRBJ1-1; no firm D call. Trimming took off 1 base at V and 5 bases at J, with 15 bases between the two ends. The CDR3 consists of 15 residues. The germline CDR1 and CDR2 sequences are SGHRS and YFSETQ. CDR3 protein: CASSLITGTGTEAFF. The CDR3 region has the DNA TGCGCCAGCAGCTTGATCACGGGTACGGGTACTGAAGCTTTCTTT.

The rearrangement links TRBV4-3 to TRBJ2-1; 7 nucleotides agree with TRBD2. Germline V gives CDR1 LGHNA, CDR2 YSLEER. The junction had 8 bases not matched to a gene; V was cut back by 2 bases and J by 7 bases. This CDR3 has 15 residues. CDR3: CASSQNLAVRNEQFF. The CDR3 bases are TGCGCCAGCAGCCAAAACCTAGCGGTTAGGAATGAGCAGTTCTTC.

The chain has TRBV9 and TRBJ2-5; D not resolved. CDR3 length: 13 amino acids. V lost 6 bases and J 0 bases, leaving 9 bases between the germline ends. Germline V gene lookup returns CDR1 SGDLS and CDR2 YYNGEE. CDR3 sequence (DNA): TGTGCCAGCACCGCAGTAGACCAAGAGACCCAGTACTTC. Its translation: CASTAVDQETQYF.

This clone was observed a handful of times. The chain uses TRBV5-1 and TRBJ1-1; D is possibly TRBD1 (6 bases). The CDR3 has 15 residues. V was clipped by 1 base and J by 2 bases, with 12 bases between them. The germline V gene encodes CDR1 SGHRS and CDR2 YFSETQ. CDR3 DNA sequence: TGCGCCAGCAGCTTGTTTGGGGGGCTAAACACTGAAGCTTTCTTT. It is translated as CASSLFGGLNTEAFF.

The gene calls are TRBV6-6 and TRBJ2-7; no clear D gene. There are 15 residues in the CDR3. Germline CDR1 and CDR2: MNHNY and SVGAGI (reference sequence). Trimming left V 7 bases short and J 5 bases short, with 21 bases between. The CDR3 loop reads CASTRVLAFPDEQYF. DNA for the CDR3: TGTGCCAGCACCCGCGTCCTTGCGTTCCCCGACGAGCAGTACTTC.

CDR3 coding DNA: TGCGCCAGCAGCTTATCGCACAGTGAAGAGACCCAGTACTTC. Encoded protein: CASSLSHSEETQYF. The genes are TRBV5-1 and TRBJ2-5; D gene ambiguous. Germline V gene sequence: CDR1 SGHRS, CDR2 YFSETQ. This CDR3 region has 14 residues. With 2 bases removed from V and 3 bases from J, the gap between germline ends came to 11 bases.

In DNA form, the CDR3 reads TGTGCCAGCAGCTTATACGGGGGCGAGCAGTACTTC. Amino acid sequence: CASSLYGGEQYF. The rearrangement uses TRBV7-9 and TRBJ2-7, with D possibly matching TRBD2 (6 bases). This CDR3 region has 12 residues. Germline V gene data show CDR1 as SEHNR and CDR2 as FQNEAQ (reference sequence). V gave up 2 bases and J gave up 6 bases, with 8 bases separating them.

CDR3 bases: TGTGCCAGTCGGACCCGGACAGCCTCCTTAGCTAACTATGGCTACACCTTC. Protein: CASRTRTASLANYGYTF. The V call is TRBV19, the J call TRBJ1-2; tentative D call: TRBD1 (6 bases). The V gene lost 8 bases and the J gene lost 0 bases, with 22 bases spanning the gap. The germline V gene encodes CDR1 LNHDA and CDR2 SQIVND (reference sequence). The CDR3 contains 17 residues.

The chain recombines TRBV10-3 with TRBJ2-7; D may be TRBD1 (6 bases). With 0 bases removed from V and 0 bases from J, the gap between germline ends came to 15 bases. This CDR3 region has 17 residues. Germline-derived CDR1 and CDR2 are ENHRY and SYGVKD. The CDR3 protein is CAISESLTGKASYEQYF. Here the CDR3 DNA reads TGTGCCATCAGTGAGTCGCTTACAGGGAAGGCCTCCTACGAGCAGTACTTC.

J is TRBJ1-5 and V is TRBV7-2; no clear D. V dropped 1 base and J dropped 4 bases, with 8 bases sitting between them. The CDR3 runs 14 residues. Germline assignment: CDR1 SGHTA and CDR2 FQGNSA. CDR3 sequence reads: CASSLGVSNQPQHF. The DNA of the CDR3 is TGTGCCAGCAGCTTAGGGGTTTCAAATCAGCCCCAGCATTTT.

This clone was seen a handful of times. This chain joins TRBV7-9 and TRBJ1-2; D is unresolved. CDR1 and CDR2 from the germline V gene are SEHNR and FQNEAQ (reference sequence). V gave up 3 bases and J gave up 6 bases, with 8 bases separating them. This CDR3 region has 12 residues. The CDR3, as DNA: TGTGCCAGCAGCTTCGGAGTGGATGGCTACACCTTC. The encoded protein is CASSFGVDGYTF.

The CDR3 coding sequence is TGTGCCAGCAGCTTCAGGGATCCAGATACGCAGTATTTT. It specifies CASSFRDPDTQYF. The chain joins TRBV14 to TRBJ2-3; tentatively, D is TRBD1 (5 bases). This CDR3 spans 13 amino acids. The V end lost 5 bases, the J end lost 4 bases, and 10 bases lay between the germline ends. CDR1 is SGHDN and CDR2 is FVKESK in the germline V gene.

The chain uses TRBV6-1 and TRBJ1-5, with D maybe TRBD1 (6 bases). Germline-derived CDR1 and CDR2 are MNHNS and SASEGT. The V gene lost 4 bases and the J gene lost 2 bases, with 15 bases spanning the gap. This CDR3 has 16 amino acids. CDR3 in DNA: TGTGCCAGCAGTGGCCGGGGGGCCGTGGGCAATCAGCCCCAGCATTTT. Translating it yields CASSGRGAVGNQPQHF.

This clone was recorded a few times. This chain links TRBV2 with TRBJ1-1; D is possibly TRBD1 (5 bases). V lost 6 bases, J lost 2 bases, and 13 bases lay in between. Germline loops: CDR1 SNHLY, CDR2 FYNNEI. The CDR3 loop spans 14 amino acids. The CDR3: CASRRGPENTEAFF. As DNA, the CDR3 is TGTGCCAGCAGGAGGGGTCCGGAAAACACTGAAGCTTTCTTT.

Only a few counts were recorded for this clone. CDR3 bases: TGTGCCAGCAGCTCACAGGAGATCTACGAGCAGTACTTC. Translating it yields CASSSQEIYEQYF. This chain connects TRBV5-8 to TRBJ2-7; D may be TRBD1 (5 bases). The CDR3 has 13 amino acids. Germline V gene sequence: CDR1 SGHTS, CDR2 YDEGEE. Trimming shortened V by 3 bases and J by 3 bases, and 10 bases separated the two germline ends.

This clone turned up a few times. The chain is built from TRBV9 and TRBJ2-3; D is ambiguous. The V and J ends lost 4 bases and 6 bases respectively, with 15 bases between them. The CDR3 length is 14 residues. The germline CDR1 and CDR2 sequences are SGDLS and YYNGEE. The CDR3 DNA reads as TGTGCCAGCAGCTCTCGACCGGGTAGCGATACGCAGTATTTT. Protein sequence: CASSSRPGSDTQYF.

The chain couples TRBV7-6 to TRBJ2-5, with D perhaps TRBD2 (6 bases). The germline V gene has CDR1 SGHVS and CDR2 FNYEAQ. This CDR3 is 12 amino acids long. The V end lost 5 bases, the J end lost 4 bases, and 8 bases lay between the germline ends. The CDR3 DNA follows: TGTGCCAGCAGCCCGCGGGGAGAGACCCAGTACTTC. Its translation: CASSPRGETQYF.

The chain links TRBV6-5 to TRBJ1-6, with a weak D call TRBD1 (5 bases). This CDR3 has 14 residues. Trimming left V 6 bases short and J 2 bases short, with 8 bases between. The germline V gene has CDR1 MNHEY and CDR2 SVGAGI. CDR3 residues: CASRLGPYNSPLHF. CDR3 bases: TGTGCCAGCAGGTTGGGACCCTATAATTCACCCCTCCACTTT.

The chain carries TRBV11-3 and TRBJ2-1; D is uncertain. V gave up 1 base and J gave up 9 bases, with 10 bases separating them. Germline V gives CDR1 SGHNT, CDR2 YENEEA. The CDR3 has 13 amino acids. For the CDR3, the DNA is TGTGCCAGCAGCTTAGGAAGGGCCAGTGAGCAGTTCTTC. Encoded protein: CASSLGRASEQFF.

This clone has a single count. The chain couples TRBV5-1 to TRBJ1-5; 9 positions agree with TRBD1. Trimming at V came to 5 bases and at J to 6 bases, leaving 9 bases not matched to a gene. There are 15 residues in the CDR3. Germline lookup yields CDR1 SGHRS and CDR2 YFSETQ. This CDR3 reads CASRLGQGRGQPQHF. CDR3 coding DNA: TGCGCCAGCAGACTCGGACAGGGGAGAGGTCAGCCCCAGCATTTT.

The chain joins TRBV7-9 to TRBJ2-3; TRBD2 agrees at 9 bases. The V segment lost 0 bases and the J segment 4 bases; nucleotides outside the gene matches: 5. CDR1 is SEHNR and CDR2 is FQNEAQ in the germline V gene (reference sequence). This CDR3 has 16 amino acids. The DNA of the CDR3 is TGTGCCAGCAGCTTAGCGGGCGGGAGGGCCGCAGATACGCAGTATTTT. Translation: CASSLAGGRAADTQYF. The full variable domain, with the rest looked up from reference TRBV7-9 and TRBJ2-3, is DTGVSQNPRHKITKRGQNVTFRCDPISEHNRLYWYRQTLGQGPEFLTYFQNEAQLEKSRLLSDRFSAERPKGSFSTLEIQRTEQGDSAMYLCASSLAGGRAADTQYFGPGTRLTVL.